These 15 T cell receptor beta chains were all obtained from the same sample, sequenced in a study of beta chain features in type 1 diabetes. Reverse transcribing all isolated RNA meant expressed TCRB transcripts were sequenced. Sequenced by immunoSEQ multiplex PCR; TCRdb stores in-frame clones only, minus some. The sample carries around 290,000 clones, about 7.8% recorded once. The sequenced sample consisted of central memory CD4+ T cells from blood. The receptors derive from a woman in her late teens or twenties in good health.

In this sample, this clone turned up a few times. The chain is built from TRBV23-1 and TRBJ2-7; 10 bases map to TRBD1. TRBV23-1 is an ORF for which the function is uncertain. The CDR3 is 16 residues long. Trimming took 4 bases from V and 0 from J; bases not matched to a gene: 6. The CDR3 sequence is CASSPGTGASSYEQYV. CDR3 nucleotides: TGCGCCAGCAGTCCAGGGACAGGGGCCAGCTCCTACGAGCAGTACGTC.

The table lists this clone with a few counts. The chain is built from TRBV6-6 and TRBJ1-2; D remains ambiguous. The CDR3 spans 14 residues. Trimming took off 0 bases at V and 8 bases at J, with 13 bases between the two ends. Germline V gene sequence: CDR1 MNHNY, CDR2 SVGAGI (reference sequence). The CDR3 loop reads CASSYSTAQGGYTF. As DNA, the CDR3 is TGTGCCAGCAGTTACTCAACAGCCCAAGGGGGCTACACCTTC.

In its sample, this clone was seen a few times. V usage is TRBV7-9 and J usage is TRBJ2-3, with D perhaps assigned TRBD1 or TRBD2 (6 bases each). The germline V gene encodes CDR1 SEHNR and CDR2 FQNEAQ (reference sequence). CDR3 length: 15 amino acids. V was pared by 5 bases and J by 3 bases, with 15 bases between. Here the CDR3 reads CASSPRRGRTDTQYF. The DNA of the CDR3 is TGTGCCAGCAGCCCTCGAAGGGGGAGGACAGATACGCAGTATTTT. The full variable domain, completed using reference TRBV7-9 and TRBJ2-3, is DTGVSQNPRHKITKRGQNVTFRCDPISEHNRLYWYRQTLGQGPEFLTYFQNEAQLEKSRLLSDRFSAERPKGSFSTLEIQRTEQGDSAMYLCASSPRRGRTDTQYFGPGTRLTVL.

The chain is built from TRBV29-1 and TRBJ2-2; D gene ambiguous. Trimming removed 6 bases from V and 1 base from J, with 12 bases in between. The CDR3 contains 14 residues. Germline CDR1 is SQVTM and CDR2 is ANQGSEA. The CDR3 is CSVQPDKNTGELFF. In DNA, the CDR3 is TGCAGCGTCCAACCAGACAAGAACACCGGGGAGCTGTTTTTT.

The rearrangement uses TRBV19 and TRBJ2-3; tentatively, D is TRBD1 (6 bases). Trimming shortened V by 4 bases and J by 2 bases, and 10 bases separated the two germline ends. Looked up from germline, CDR1 is LNHDA and CDR2 is SQIVND (reference sequence). This CDR3 is built from 14 residues. Here the CDR3 DNA reads TGTGCCAGTAGTAACTGGGACACCACAGATACGCAGTATTTT. It specifies CASSNWDTTDTQYF.

This clone was seen more than once but under ten times. The chain is built from TRBV25-1 and TRBJ2-1; 8 bases fit TRBD1. This CDR3 has 15 amino acids. Germline CDR1 MGHDK, CDR2 SYGVNS. Trimming took 4 bases from V and 2 from J; bases not matched to a gene: 4. The CDR3 nucleotides read TGTGCCAGCAGTGGGGGGACAGGAGCCTACAATGAGCAGTTCTTC. As protein: CASSGGTGAYNEQFF.

This clone appeared a few times. CDR3 in amino acids: CASGSDRGGEKLFF. CDR3 nucleotide sequence: TGTGCTAGTGGTTCGGACAGGGGGGGTGAAAAACTGTTTTTT. V is TRBV12-5 and J is TRBJ1-4, with TRBD1 matching 10 bases. Germline-derived CDR1 and CDR2 are LGHNT and FRNRAP. The CDR3 is made up of 14 amino acids. The V gene end was trimmed by 4 bases and the J gene end by 7 bases; junction bases not matched to a gene: 3.

The V and J genes are TRBV27 and TRBJ2-7, with a weak D call TRBD2 (5 bases). The germline V gene encodes CDR1 MNHEY and CDR2 SMNVEV (reference sequence). Deletions cut 4 bases from V and 0 bases from J, with 10 bases between. The CDR3 has 14 residues. The CDR3 here is CASSSSGSSYEQYF. The CDR3 DNA reads TGTGCCAGCAGTTCCTCGGGGAGCTCCTACGAGCAGTACTTC.

This clone was observed many times. V and J are TRBV19 and TRBJ1-5; no clear D. The CDR3 extends over 12 amino acids. Germline V gives CDR1 LNHDA, CDR2 SQIVND (reference sequence). Trimming stripped 5 bases from V and 7 bases from J, with 9 bases between. This CDR3 reads CASSLVQQPQHF. CDR3 nucleotides: TGTGCCAGTAGTCTTGTTCAGCAGCCCCAGCATTTT.

This clone occurred many times. The V and J genes are TRBV10-3 and TRBJ1-1; D is unclear. Germline V gene data show CDR1 as ENHRY and CDR2 as SYGVKD. This CDR3 comprises 14 residues. The V end was cut by 11 bases, the J end by 9 bases, with 25 bases between. The CDR3 DNA follows: TGTGCCGTTGGAGGGAAGGAATGGTTGGGGAAAGCTTTCTTT. Its protein product is CAVGGKEWLGKAFF.

At least ten counts were recorded for this clone. V and J are TRBV11-2 and TRBJ2-7; 7 nucleotides align to TRBD2. J lost 9 bases, V lost 5 bases, and 10 bases had no gene match. Per germline, CDR1 SGHAT and CDR2 FQNNGV. CDR3 length equals 13 residues. CDR3 DNA: TGTGCCAGCAGCCGGGGGGTGGCACAACGGCAGTACGTC. Translation gives CASSRGVAQRQYV.

This clone turned up a few times. The genes are TRBV7-8 and TRBJ1-6; D is unclear. The CDR3 runs 13 residues. Trimming took 5 bases from V and 8 from J, leaving 10 bases between them. Germline loops: CDR1 SGHVS, CDR2 FQNEAQ. DNA of the CDR3: TGTGCCAGCAGCCCGGACTGGGATTCACCCCTCCACTTT. It encodes CASSPDWDSPLHF.

The rearrangement links TRBV6-1 to TRBJ1-1; TRBD1 agrees at 9 bases. There are 13 residues in the CDR3. J was trimmed by 7 bases and V by 5 bases; bases with no gene match: 5. Germline V gene data show CDR1 as MNHNS and CDR2 as SASEGT. This chain's CDR3 is CASSLAGQGEAFF. The CDR3 region has the DNA TGTGCCAGCAGTTTAGCGGGACAGGGTGAAGCTTTCTTT.

This rearrangement joins TRBV11-2 to TRBJ2-1; D may be TRBD1 (7 bases). The CDR3 extends over 17 amino acids. Germline assignment: CDR1 SGHAT and CDR2 FQNNGV. The ends were cut back, 5 bases at V and 0 bases at J, with 17 bases in the middle. CDR3 nucleotides: TGTGCCAGCAGCCTACCCACGCGGGACAGCTCCTACAATGAGCAGTTCTTC. It codes for CASSLPTRDSSYNEQFF.

This clone has a handful of counts. The rearrangement uses TRBV2 and TRBJ2-5, with 7 bases fitting TRBD2. This CDR3 is built from 13 residues. Germline values: CDR1 SNHLY, CDR2 FYNNEI. The ends lost 7 bases at V and 2 bases at J; junction bases unmatched: 4. CDR3 in DNA: TGTGCCAGCATGCGGGGGTCGCAAGAGACCCAGTACTTC. It is translated as CASMRGSQETQYF. Filled out from reference TRBV2 and TRBJ2-5, the complete variable domain reads EPEVTQTPSHQVTQMGQEVILRCVPISNHLYFYWYRQILGQKVEFLVSFYNNEISEKSEIFDDQFSVERPDGSNFTLKIRSTKLEDSAMYFCASMRGSQETQYFGPGTRLLVL.